A single sample is the source of the 24 T cell receptor beta chains below, sequenced in a study of cytomegalovirus exposure and HLA in healthy donors. Amplification used 60 Vbeta primers and 13 Jbeta primers. Sequenced by immunoSEQ multiplex PCR; TCRdb stores in-frame clones only, minus some. The sample yields around 90,000 clones, 60% to 65% seen once. Sequenced sample: PBMCs. The source of these receptors is a human donor in good health.

The rearrangement links TRBV11-2 to TRBJ2-3; a possible D gene is TRBD2 (6 bases). V lost 7 bases and J lost 0, with 23 bases in between. Per the germline V gene, CDR1 is SGHAT and CDR2 is FQNNGV. CDR3 length equals 18 residues. CDR3 residues: CASTLSLPRGKSTDTQYF. The CDR3 DNA sequence: TGTGCCAGCACCCTATCCCTCCCTCGGGGGAAGAGCACAGATACGCAGTATTTT.

CDR3 sequence (DNA): TGTGCCAGTAGTATTGGGACAGGAACCTACGAGCAGTACTTC. Translation gives CASSIGTGTYEQYF. The chain links TRBV19 to TRBJ2-7; 8 bases line up with TRBD1. The germline V gene encodes CDR1 LNHDA and CDR2 SQIVND (reference sequence). V gave up 3 bases and J gave up 2 bases; unmatched junction bases: 3. This CDR3 contains 14 residues.

This clone was observed a single time. The rearrangement links TRBV18 to TRBJ1-2; a possible D gene is TRBD1 (6 bases). V dropped 5 bases and J dropped 2 bases, with 15 bases sitting between them. This CDR3 is built from 15 residues. Germline V gene lookup returns CDR1 KGHSH and CDR2 LQKENI. CDR3 nucleotides: TGTGCCAGCTCATCTCAGGGACAACAGAACTATGGCTACACCTTC. Its protein is CASSSQGQQNYGYTF.

The rearrangement uses TRBV5-1 and TRBJ2-3; the match to TRBD1 covers 9 bases. Trimming removed 4 bases from V and 7 bases from J; junction bases left unmatched: 7. Germline lookup yields CDR1 SGHRS and CDR2 YFSETQ. The CDR3 extends over 14 amino acids. In nucleotides, the CDR3 is TGCGCCAGCAGCCCGACAGGGGGGATCAATACGCAGTATTTT. Protein product: CASSPTGGINTQYF.

Comment on this clone: The germline gene is not matched at one end of the junction; a read error may be the cause. The chain links TRBV2 to TRBJ2-5; TRBD2 matches 12 bases. The germline gives CDR1 SNHLY, CDR2 FYNNEI. The CDR3 consists of 15 residues. The CDR3 bases are TGTGCCAACAGCAAAAGCCGACTAGCGGGGGAAACCCAGCACTTC. Translation gives CANSKSRLAGETQHF.

The chain's CDR3 is CASSYSVRGTDTQYF. The CDR3 coding sequence is TGTGCCAGCAGTTACTCGGTCAGGGGCACAGATACGCAGTATTTT. The chain is built from TRBV6-5 and TRBJ2-3; maybe TRBD1 (5 bases). V was shortened by 0 bases and J by 1 base, with 8 bases between the two germline ends. CDR1 is MNHEY, CDR2 SVGAGI, per germline. This CDR3 comprises 15 residues.

This chain joins TRBV5-1 and TRBJ2-5; D might be TRBD2 (5 bases). Germline assignment: CDR1 SGHRS and CDR2 YFSETQ. V lost 1 base and J lost 5, with 15 bases in between. The CDR3 spans 15 residues. The CDR3, as DNA: TGCGCCAGCAGCTTGTCTTTCAAGGGAGCGGAGACCCAGTACTTC. This codes for CASSLSFKGAETQYF.

This clone was counted between two and nine times. This likely reflects a read error, since a far larger clone is one base away. This specimen includes other DNA sequences encoding the same CDR3. V is TRBV13 and J is TRBJ2-7, with D maybe TRBD1 (6 bases). From germline, CDR1 is PRHDT and CDR2 FYEKMQ (reference sequence). The CDR3 totals 15 residues. CDR3 amino acids: CASSLGGQGSYEQYF. The CDR3 coding sequence is TGTGCCAGCAGCTTAGGCGGGCAGGGGTCCTACGAGCAGTATTTC.

V gene TRBV6-5 combines with J gene TRBJ2-7; D gene uncertain. V was trimmed by 2 bases and J by 4 bases, leaving 12 bases between them. This CDR3 has 14 residues. Germline assignment: CDR1 MNHEY and CDR2 SVGAGI. This CDR3 reads CASSYARIPYEQYF. The CDR3 DNA sequence: TGTGCCAGCAGTTACGCGCGGATCCCTTACGAGCAGTACTTC.

This clone was picked up a small number of times. The rearrangement uses TRBV9 and TRBJ1-1; no firm D call. V was shortened by 3 bases and J by 4 bases, with 10 bases between the two germline ends. Germline V gene lookup returns CDR1 SGDLS and CDR2 YYNGEE. The CDR3 is made up of 13 amino acids. This CDR3 reads CASSAGTGTEAFF. The CDR3 DNA is TGTGCCAGCAGCGCTGGTACGGGCACTGAAGCTTTCTTT.

This clone was observed a single time. J is TRBJ1-1 and V is TRBV15, with D uncertain. Germline lookup yields CDR1 LNHNV and CDR2 YYDKDF (reference sequence). There are 13 residues in the CDR3. V was shortened by 4 bases and J by 0 bases, with 6 bases between the two germline ends. CDR3 DNA: TGTGCCACCAGCAAAATAGTGAACACTGAAGCTTTCTTT. Translation gives CATSKIVNTEAFF.

The gene calls are TRBV18 and TRBJ2-7; tentatively, D is TRBD1 (6 bases). V was shortened by 8 bases and J by 5 bases, with 16 bases between the two germline ends. Germline loops: CDR1 KGHSH, CDR2 LQKENI. This CDR3 is built from 13 residues. CDR3: CASGVAGADEQYF. The CDR3 DNA reads TGTGCCAGCGGGGTGGCAGGGGCAGACGAGCAGTACTTC.

The V gene is TRBV9, the J gene TRBJ1-3; possible D gene TRBD1, 6 bases. Germline V gene lookup returns CDR1 SGDLS and CDR2 YYNGEE. Trimming shortened V by 0 bases and J by 4 bases, and 26 bases separated the two germline ends. This CDR3 region has 20 residues. The CDR3 bases are TGTGCCAGCAGCGTAGTTAATCGGGTTGATGGGGGGGCGCTGGGAAACACCATATATTTT. Translation: CASSVVNRVDGGALGNTIYF.

This clone was counted between two and nine times. The CDR3 protein is CASSYTQRVDTEAFF. The CDR3 region has the DNA TGTGCCAGCAGTTACACGCAGAGGGTGGACACTGAAGCTTTCTTT. V gene TRBV6-5 combines with J gene TRBJ1-1; D is uncertain. V was clipped by 2 bases and J by 3 bases, with 13 bases between them. In germline, CDR1 is MNHEY, CDR2 SVGAGI. The CDR3 contains 15 residues.

This chain links TRBV30 with TRBJ1-1, with D perhaps matching TRBD1 (5 bases). V dropped 1 base and J dropped 4 bases, with 16 bases sitting between them. This CDR3 is 15 amino acids long. Germline CDR1 and CDR2: GTSNPN and SVGIG (reference sequence). CDR3 sequence reads: CAWSEGVQAFTEAFF. DNA for the CDR3: TGTGCCTGGAGTGAAGGGGTTCAGGCCTTCACTGAAGCTTTCTTT.

The rearrangement links TRBV5-5 to TRBJ2-7; 7 positions match TRBD2. J gave up 6 bases and V 7 bases, and 16 bases lay outside the gene matches. The CDR3 has 15 residues. Germline values: CDR1 SGHKS, CDR2 YYEKEE (reference sequence). The CDR3 region has the DNA TGTGCCAGCCGGAGGGAGGGAACTACGATCTTCGAGCAGTACTTC. This sequence encodes CASRREGTTIFEQYF.

This clone turned up a few times. The chain couples TRBV19 to TRBJ2-3; D call uncertain. The CDR3 is made up of 14 amino acids. The germline V gene encodes CDR1 LNHDA and CDR2 SQIVND (reference sequence). V lost 3 bases, J lost 0 bases, and 7 bases lay in between. DNA for the CDR3: TGTGCCAGTAGTATTACAGTTAGCACAGATACGCAGTATTTT. It codes for CASSITVSTDTQYF.

The count of this clone is one. V usage is TRBV6-5 and J usage is TRBJ1-1; D remains ambiguous. The CDR3 has 15 residues. Germline assignment: CDR1 MNHEY and CDR2 SVGAGI. The V and J ends lost 0 bases and 5 bases respectively, with 13 bases between them. The CDR3 reads CASSYSRVPGTEAFF. The DNA of the CDR3 is TGTGCCAGCAGTTACTCGAGGGTTCCGGGTACTGAAGCTTTCTTT.

The chain employs TRBV29-1 and TRBJ1-1; D unresolved. Germline V gives CDR1 SQVTM, CDR2 ANQGSEA. The CDR3 totals 13 residues. V dropped 4 bases and J dropped 3 bases, with 12 bases sitting between them. DNA for the CDR3: TGCAGCGTTGCACGACGGGTTGACACTGAAGCTTTCTTT. Translation gives CSVARRVDTEAFF.

The V and J genes are TRBV4-3 and TRBJ1-6, with TRBD1 matching 7 bases. There are 15 residues in the CDR3. From germline, CDR1 is LGHNA and CDR2 YSLEER. J was trimmed by 9 bases and V by 0 bases; bases with no gene match: 5. The CDR3 sequence: CASSQDPGQFSPLHF. In DNA form, the CDR3 reads TGCGCCAGCAGCCAAGACCCGGGACAGTTTTCACCCCTCCACTTT.

The V call is TRBV6-5, the J call TRBJ1-3; D gene ambiguous. Germline CDR1 reads MNHEY; CDR2 reads SVGAGI. Between the trimmed V and J ends, which lost 2 bases and 0 bases, there was a span of 11 bases. The CDR3 has 16 amino acids. The DNA for the CDR3 is TGTGCCAGCAGTTACGGAGCGATCTACTCTGGAAACACCATATATTTT. Its protein is CASSYGAIYSGNTIYF.

The J gene is TRBJ1-6, the V gene TRBV4-1; 8 nucleotides align to TRBD1. The CDR3 sequence is 15 residues long. The germline CDR1 and CDR2 sequences are MGHRA and YSYEKL. With V trimmed by 8 bases and J by 3 bases, 6 bases remained unmatched. CDR3 residues: CASSPGQGYNSPLHF. CDR3 nucleotide sequence: TGCGCCAGCTCGCCAGGACAGGGCTATAATTCACCCCTCCACTTT.

V usage is TRBV19 and J usage is TRBJ1-2, with a possible D match to TRBD1 (6 bases). The CDR3 runs to 14 residues. The germline CDR1 and CDR2 sequences are LNHDA and SQIVND (reference sequence). Between the trimmed V and J ends, which lost 3 bases and 3 bases, there was a span of 11 bases. Written as DNA, the CDR3 is TGTGCCAGTAGTATCGCCGCAGGGGACTATGGCTACACCTTC. This codes for CASSIAAGDYGYTF.

The CDR3: CASKTGGPSYNSPLHF. The DNA of the CDR3 is TGTGCCAGTAAAACCGGAGGGCCCTCCTATAATTCACCCCTCCACTTT. V and J are TRBV19 and TRBJ1-6; the D is unclear. V dropped 7 bases and J dropped 0 bases, with 13 bases sitting between them. Germline loops: CDR1 LNHDA, CDR2 SQIVND (reference sequence). The CDR3 loop spans 16 amino acids. Combining the CDR3 with reference TRBV19 and TRBJ1-6 gives the whole variable domain DGGITQSPKYLFRKEGQNVTLSCEQNLNHDAMYWYRQDPGQGLRLIYYSQIVNDFQKGDIAEGYSVSREKKESFPLTVTSAQKNPTAFYLCASKTGGPSYNSPLHFGNGTRLTVT.